What follows is one TCR beta chain and its context. Its antigen remains unidentified. This specimen comes from a study of identical twins. Findings of the study overall: The more abundant beta clonotypes in cord blood had fewer insertions, and memory repertoires did not show this. Not following the same donors, the study drew its conclusions from cross-sectional statistical analysis.

The CDR3 consists of 16 residues. Germline loops: CDR1 SGHRS, CDR2 YFSETQ. Trimming cost V 4 bases and J 4 bases; bases outside gene matches: 10. Via MiXCR, TCRdb re-called the 5' RACE reads, giving one row per CDR3 protein. The table has approximately 490,000 distinct CDR3 sequences, 20% to 25% seen once; the top ten hold approximately 0.5%. The sample also formed part of further work on yellow fever vaccine responses in identical twins.

This TCR was sampled from a young woman in good health. The sample was CD4+ T cells sorted from blood. The chain links TRBV5-1 to TRBJ2-3; TRBD2 agrees at 9 bases. This chain's CDR3 is CASSESLAGTADTQYF. DNA for the CDR3: TGCGCCAGCAGCGAATCCCTAGCGGGGACAGCAGATACGCAGTATTTT.